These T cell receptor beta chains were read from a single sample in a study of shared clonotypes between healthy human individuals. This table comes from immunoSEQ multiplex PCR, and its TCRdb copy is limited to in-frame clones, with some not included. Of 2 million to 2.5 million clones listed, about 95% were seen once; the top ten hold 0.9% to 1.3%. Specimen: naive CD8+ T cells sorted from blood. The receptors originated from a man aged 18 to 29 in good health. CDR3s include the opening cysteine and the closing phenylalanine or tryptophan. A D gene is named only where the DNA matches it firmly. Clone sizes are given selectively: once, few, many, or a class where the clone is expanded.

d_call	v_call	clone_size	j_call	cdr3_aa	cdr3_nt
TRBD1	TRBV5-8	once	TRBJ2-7	CASSTHRDSYEQYF	TGTGCCAGCAGCACCCACCGGGACAGCTACGAGCAGTACTTC
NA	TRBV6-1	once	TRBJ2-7	CASSPLGDPIYEQYF	TGTGCCAGCAGTCCCCTGGGGGATCCGATCTACGAGCAGTACTTC
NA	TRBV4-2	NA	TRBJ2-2	CASSGAGELFF	TGTGCCAGCAGCGGCGCCGGGGAGCTGTTTTTT
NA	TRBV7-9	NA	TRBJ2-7	CASSWGAGDSPYEQYF	TGTGCCAGCAGCTGGGGGGCCGGGGACAGCCCCTACGAGCAGTACTTC
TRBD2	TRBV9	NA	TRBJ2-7	CASSVGSGGAFEQYF	TGTGCCAGCAGCGTAGGTAGCGGGGGGGCCTTCGAGCAGTACTTC
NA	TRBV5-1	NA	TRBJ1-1	CASSLGGTLNTEAFF	TGCGCCAGCAGCTTGGGCGGGACACTGAACACTGAAGCTTTCTTT
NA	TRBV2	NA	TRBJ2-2	CASRAGVNTGELFF	TGTGCCAGCAGAGCAGGGGTCAACACCGGGGAGCTGTTTTTT
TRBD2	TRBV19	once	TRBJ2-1	CASSMTSGYNEQFF	TGTGCCAGTAGTATGACTAGCGGTTACAATGAGCAGTTCTTC
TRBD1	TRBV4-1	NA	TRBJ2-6	CASSQQGAGANVLTF	TGCGCCAGCAGCCAACAGGGGGCTGGGGCCAACGTCCTGACTTTC
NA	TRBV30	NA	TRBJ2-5	CAWSDLRETQYF	TGTGCCTGGAGTGATCTCCGAGAGACCCAGTACTTC
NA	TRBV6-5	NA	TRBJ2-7	CASSSGPSYEQYF	TGTGCCAGCAGTTCCGGCCCCTCCTACGAGCAGTACTTC
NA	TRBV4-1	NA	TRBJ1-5	CASSQSIGGLNQPQHF	TGCGCCAGCAGCCAAAGTATAGGGGGACTCAATCAGCCCCAGCATTTT
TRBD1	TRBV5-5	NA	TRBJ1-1	CASSRDRVAEAFF	TGTGCCAGCAGCCGGGACAGGGTTGCTGAAGCTTTCTTT
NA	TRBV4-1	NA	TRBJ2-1	CASSPVEVGNEQFF	TGCGCCAGCAGCCCAGTGGAGGTGGGCAATGAGCAGTTCTTC
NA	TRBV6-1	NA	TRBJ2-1	CASSDPGYNEQFF	TGTGCCAGCAGTGACCCAGGGTACAATGAGCAGTTCTTC
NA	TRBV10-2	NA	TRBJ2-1	CATRDLESYNEQFF	TGCGCCACCAGGGATCTGGAATCCTACAATGAGCAGTTCTTC
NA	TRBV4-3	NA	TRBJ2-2	CASSRTLGGDTGELFF	TGCGCCAGCAGCCGCACCCTAGGGGGGGATACCGGGGAGCTGTTTTTT
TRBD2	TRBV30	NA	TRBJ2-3	CAWSEGLAGKGPTDTQYF	TGTGCCTGGAGTGAGGGACTAGCGGGAAAAGGGCCCACAGATACGCAGTATTTT
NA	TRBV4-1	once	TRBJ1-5	CASSQQDRSNQPQHF	TGTGCCAGCAGCCAACAGGACAGAAGCAATCAGCCCCAGCATTTT
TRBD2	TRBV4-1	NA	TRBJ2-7	CASSQETSPANTYEQYF	TGCGCCAGCAGCCAAGAGACTAGCCCTGCAAATACCTACGAGCAGTACTTC
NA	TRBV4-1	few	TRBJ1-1	CASSQGGHQNTEAFF	TGCGCCAGCAGCCAAGGGGGACACCAGAACACTGAAGCTTTCTTT
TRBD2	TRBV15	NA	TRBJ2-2	CATSREWASGSAGELFF	TGTGCCACCAGCAGAGAATGGGCTAGCGGGAGTGCCGGGGAGCTGTTTTTT
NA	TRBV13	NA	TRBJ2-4	CASSLPGAKNIQYF	TGTGCCAGCAGCTTACCAGGGGCCAAAAACATTCAGTACTTC
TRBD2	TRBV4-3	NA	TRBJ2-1	CASSQERLAGGEEQFF	TGCGCCAGCAGCCAAGAACGGCTAGCGGGAGGAGAAGAGCAGTTCTTC